These 9 T cell receptor beta chains share one sample of origin, sequenced in a study of T-cell memory formation after mild COVID-19. TCRdb independently ran MiXCR on the 5' RACE reads; one entry per CDR3 protein. The repertoire holds 350,000 to 400,000 distinct CDR3 sequences, with 14% as singletons. The specimen was PBMCs or a T cell subset sorted from them (not recorded which). These receptors came from a man younger than 35 who had mild COVID-19 (a few samples of this study predate the infection). Cell type and time point are not known.

This chain links TRBV6-2 or TRBV6-3 with TRBJ2-7, with D uncertain. This CDR3 is built from 14 residues. Germline V CDR1 and CDR2: MNHEY, SVGEGT. Trimming left V 2 bases short and J 0 bases short, with 8 bases between. The CDR3 coding sequence is TGTGCCAGCAGTTACCGCGACGGCTCCTACGAGCAGTACGTC. Amino acid sequence: CASSYRDGSYEQYV.

This clonotype was recorded a few times. J is TRBJ1-1 and V is TRBV19; D uncertain. The V end was cut by 11 bases, the J end by 5 bases, with 21 bases between. The CDR3 spans 14 residues. CDR1 is LNHDA and CDR2 is SQIVND in the germline V gene (reference sequence). CDR3 amino acids: CASRQVRLRTEAFF. DNA of the CDR3: TGTGCCTCTCGGCAAGTTCGCCTTCGGACTGAAGCTTTCTTT.

The chain employs TRBV28 and TRBJ2-7, with 7 positions matching TRBD1. The CDR3 contains 14 residues. V lost 5 bases to trimming and J lost 3 bases; unmatched junction nucleotides: 7. Germline loops: CDR1 MDHEN, CDR2 SYDVKM. CDR3 sequence reads: CASSGSQGRYEQYV. The CDR3 bases are TGTGCCAGCAGTGGATCACAGGGGCGCTACGAGCAGTACGTC.

There are a few counts of this clonotype. This rearrangement joins TRBV20-1 to TRBJ1-4, with a tentative D call TRBD1 (5 bases). The germline V gene encodes CDR1 DFQATT and CDR2 SNEGSKA (reference sequence). Between the trimmed V and J ends, which lost 2 bases and 6 bases, there was a span of 10 bases. The CDR3 totals 13 residues. For the CDR3, the DNA is TGCAGTGCTAGACCGGGGGTGGATGAAAAACTGTTTTTT. It specifies CSARPGVDEKLFF.

The rearrangement uses TRBV12-3 or TRBV12-4 and TRBJ1-4, with a weak D call TRBD1 (5 bases). Between the trimmed V and J ends, which lost 3 bases and 8 bases, there was a span of 13 bases. The CDR3 spans 14 residues. The CDR3 coding sequence is TGTGCCAGCAGTTTTTCACAGGTCGGAGAAAAACTGTTTTTT. Encoded protein: CASSFSQVGEKLFF.

The chain recombines TRBV4-3 with TRBJ1-6; D might be TRBD1 (5 bases). Trimming pared 0 bases from V and 6 bases from J, leaving 12 bases between. The length of the CDR3 is 16 residues. The germline gives CDR1 LGHNA, CDR2 YSLEER. For the CDR3, the DNA is TGCGCCAGCAGCCAAGATCCGGGGCGGTCTAATTCACCCCTCCACTTT. Translated: CASSQDPGRSNSPLHF.

This chain connects TRBV28 to TRBJ2-3; 10 positions agree with TRBD2. The CDR3 covers 17 residues. Germline lookup yields CDR1 MDHEN and CDR2 SYDVKM. V trimming: 1 base; J trimming: 3 bases; junction bases outside the gene matches: 7. This CDR3 reads CASSLSLKRGGTDTQYF. CDR3 coding DNA: TGTGCCAGCAGTTTATCCCTCAAGCGGGGGGGAACAGATACGCAGTATTTT.

This clonotype was counted at least ten times. J is TRBJ2-7 and V is TRBV3-1; maybe TRBD2 (6 bases). Germline CDR1 LGHDT, CDR2 YNNKEL (reference sequence). V lost 4 bases and J lost 4, with 11 bases in between. The CDR3 is made up of 13 amino acids. The CDR3 DNA sequence: TGTGCCAGCAGCCTTGGGGGGAGGTACGAGCAGTACTTC. Translating it yields CASSLGGRYEQYF.

The genes are TRBV20-1 and TRBJ1-5, with D unresolved. Per germline, CDR1 DFQATT and CDR2 SNEGSKA (reference sequence). This CDR3 comprises 14 residues. Trimming cost V 1 base and J 3 bases, with 10 bases left between them. The CDR3 sequence is CSARGSFLNQPQHF. The CDR3 region has the DNA TGCAGTGCTAGAGGAAGTTTCCTCAATCAGCCCCAGCATTTT.